This TCR beta chain was sequenced for a study of CD8+ T cells in alopecia areata. Overall study context: Patients given treatment had severity scored by the percentage of scalp area affected. Study results and caveats: Alopecia totalis/universalis scalp especially showed more expanded CD8+ clones than normal scalp. Clonality in the scalp and expanded CD8+ clones ranked among the top 100 were significantly decreased by tofacitinib.

As regards this clone: What it binds is not known. The same CDR3 arises from other DNA sequences in this sample as well.

The CDR3 has 10 residues. Trimming took off 5 bases at V and 5 bases at J, with 6 bases between the two ends. CDR1 and CDR2 from the germline V gene are GTSNPN and SVGIG (reference sequence). Regarding treatment: oral pan-JAK inhibitor, 5-10 mg twice daily. After isolation, RNA underwent reverse transcription to generate cDNA as the sequencing template. Clones were sequenced by immunoSEQ multiplex PCR, and TCRdb holds only the in-frame ones, with some missing. Among around 150,000 clones listed, about two thirds were seen once. The source was CD4+ T cells sorted from blood, collected at week 4, from a patient treated with tofacitinib. The receptor comes from a human donor with alopecia areata. The rearrangement links TRBV30 to TRBJ2-5; TRBD2 is a possible D gene (6 bases). The CDR3 DNA reads as TGTGCCTGGGGGAGGGAGACCCAGTACTTC. This sequence encodes CAWGRETQYF.